The 13 T cell receptor beta chains listed next were all sequenced from one sample in a study of cytomegalovirus exposure and HLA in healthy donors. The PCR was carried out with 60 Vbeta primers and 13 Jbeta primers. Profiling relied on immunoSEQ multiplex PCR, and the TCRdb table lists in-frame clones only, not all of them. The sample has fewer than 150,000 clones, roughly four fifths seen once; the top ten hold 4.5% to 5%. The sample consisted of PBMCs. The source of these receptors is a woman in her forties or fifties in good health and CMV-seronegative.

The chain recombines TRBV5-1 with TRBJ2-3; 10 nucleotides line up with TRBD2. V dropped 0 bases and J dropped 1; count of bases not matched to a gene: 2. This CDR3 contains 16 residues. Per the germline V gene, CDR1 is SGHRS and CDR2 is YFSETQ. The CDR3 sequence: CASSLGLAGRTDTQYF. CDR3 DNA: TGCGCCAGCAGCTTGGGACTAGCGGGCCGCACAGATACGCAGTATTTT. The full variable domain, completed using reference TRBV5-1 and TRBJ2-3, is KAGVTQTPRYLIKTRGQQVTLSCSPISGHRSVSWYQQTPGQGLQFLFEYFSETQRNKGNFPGRFSGRQFSNSRSEMNVSTLELGDSALYLCASSLGLAGRTDTQYFGPGTRLTVL.

The chain employs TRBV12-5 and TRBJ2-3, with TRBD2 identical over 7 bases. With V trimmed by 0 bases and J by 0 bases, 9 bases remained unmatched. There are 18 residues in the CDR3. Germline lookup yields CDR1 LGHNT and CDR2 FRNRAP. The CDR3 sequence is CASGLVIWGGSSTDTQYF. CDR3 bases: TGTGCTAGTGGTTTGGTAATCTGGGGAGGGTCTAGCACAGATACGCAGTATTTT.

The CDR3 DNA reads as TGTGCCAGCAGTGAACTGGGACTAGCGGGGCTCTACAATGAGCAGTTCTTC. This encodes CASSELGLAGLYNEQFF. This chain links TRBV6-1 with TRBJ2-1, with TRBD2 identical over 13 bases. The CDR3 is 17 amino acids. CDR1 MNHNS and CDR2 SASEGT come from the germline V gene. V shed 2 bases and J 3 bases; nucleotides not matched to a gene: 4.

This sequence joins TRBV10-3 and TRBJ2-3, with 8 bases fitting TRBD2. The CDR3 spans 12 residues. The V gene's germline CDR1 is ENHRY and CDR2 SYGVKD. Trimming removed 6 bases from V and 10 bases from J; junction bases left unmatched: 6. CDR3 residues: CAIRAGGESQYF. The CDR3 region has the DNA TGTGCCATCAGGGCGGGGGGAGAATCGCAGTATTTT.

The chain recombines TRBV4-3 with TRBJ2-6, with 7 nucleotides matching TRBD1. Losses at the gene ends were 2 bases for V and 0 bases for J; bases not matched to a gene: 4. The CDR3 runs to 17 residues. Germline assignment: CDR1 LGHNA and CDR2 YSLEER. The CDR3 nucleotides read TGCGCCAGCAGCCAACGGGACAGCCACTCTGGGGCCAACGTCCTGACTTTC. Encoded protein: CASSQRDSHSGANVLTF.

A single count supports this clone. This sequence joins TRBV6-5 and TRBJ1-2; D is perhaps TRBD1 (6 bases). V was trimmed by 5 bases and J by 7 bases, leaving 17 bases between them. Germline lookup yields CDR1 MNHEY and CDR2 SVGAGI. The length of the CDR3 is 14 residues. Written as DNA, the CDR3 is TGTGCCAGCAGTCCAGACAGGCTCCTTGGTGGCTACACCTTC. Its protein product is CASSPDRLLGGYTF.

The chain uses TRBV7-8 and TRBJ1-4, with D perhaps TRBD1 (6 bases). This CDR3 contains 18 residues. The V and J ends lost 1 base and 4 bases respectively, with 19 bases between them. The germline V gene has CDR1 SGHVS and CDR2 FQNEAQ. CDR3 sequence (DNA): TGTGCCAGCAGCTTAGTTCCACAGGGACGGTGGGGTAATGAAAAACTGTTTTTT. It yields the protein CASSLVPQGRWGNEKLFF.

The V gene is TRBV7-8, the J gene TRBJ2-1; D ambiguous. V was shortened by 5 bases and J by 3 bases, with 11 bases between the two germline ends. Germline-derived CDR1 and CDR2 are SGHVS and FQNEAQ. The CDR3 consists of 14 residues. The CDR3 DNA reads as TGTGCCAGCAGCGCTAGGAAAAACTACAATGAGCAGTTCTTC. Protein product: CASSARKNYNEQFF.

The CDR3 coding sequence is TGTGCCTGGACCGGGGACAGGGGCCGATATGGCTACACCTTC. Protein product: CAWTGDRGRYGYTF. The rearrangement uses TRBV30 and TRBJ1-2; TRBD1 agrees at 10 bases. The CDR3 has 14 residues. V gave up 4 bases and J gave up 5 bases; unmatched junction bases: 7. The germline V gene encodes CDR1 GTSNPN and CDR2 SVGIG (reference sequence). Filled out from reference TRBV30 and TRBJ1-2, the complete variable domain reads SQTIHQWPATLVQPVGSPLSLECTVEGTSNPNLYWYRQAAGRGLQLLFYSVGIGQISSEVPQNLSASRPQDRQFILSSKKLLLSDSGFYLCAWTGDRGRYGYTFGSGTRLTVV.

The chain joins TRBV6-5 to TRBJ1-1; D is perhaps TRBD1 (6 bases). Germline values: CDR1 MNHEY, CDR2 SVGAGI. Trimming cost V 8 bases and J 4 bases, with 17 bases left between them. The CDR3 totals 14 residues. In DNA form, the CDR3 reads TGTGCCAGCGGGACCACAGGGTATGGCACTGAAGCTTTCTTT. Encoded protein: CASGTTGYGTEAFF.

This chain's CDR3 is CASSADRVRSPLHF. CDR3 bases: TGTGCCAGCAGCGCGGACAGGGTAAGGTCACCCCTCCACTTT. V usage is TRBV11-3 and J usage is TRBJ1-6, with 8 bases lining up with TRBD1. This CDR3 is built from 14 residues. Unmatched junction bases numbered 7, after V lost 5 bases and J lost 10 bases. The germline V gene encodes CDR1 SGHNT and CDR2 YENEEA.

Only a few counts were recorded for this clone. The CDR3 sequence is CASSRTGTDTEAFF. The CDR3 nucleotides are TGTGCCAGTAGTCGGACAGGGACGGACACTGAAGCTTTCTTT. The chain carries TRBV19 and TRBJ1-1, with 8 bases lining up with TRBD1. Germline loops: CDR1 LNHDA, CDR2 SQIVND (reference sequence). V gave up 5 bases and J gave up 3 bases; unmatched junction bases: 5. The CDR3 consists of 14 residues.

This clone was seen only a few times. The chain is built from TRBV4-2 and TRBJ2-1; 8 bases are a match to TRBD2. With V trimmed by 0 bases and J by 5 bases, 3 bases remained unmatched. Germline values: CDR1 LGHNA, CDR2 YNFKEQ. This CDR3 is 15 amino acids long. The CDR3 sequence is CASSQDSGENNEQFF. For the CDR3, the DNA is TGTGCCAGCAGCCAAGATAGCGGGGAAAACAATGAGCAGTTCTTC.